Included here is one T cell receptor beta chain sequence, with context. Its target is unknown. This sample is drawn from a study of blood T cells in healthy people across ages. Primers used in a second PCR of about 7 to 11 cycles were a sample-barcoded 5' primer and a J-beta primer mix. TCRdb re-called the 5' RACE reads with MiXCR, one entry per CDR3 protein. Here the sample spans roughly 1.9 million distinct CDR3 sequences, about two fifths being singletons. General study findings and limits: Naive T cell percentage showed a strong correlation with TCR beta diversity.

Germline CDR1 reads SGDLS; CDR2 reads YYNGEE. This CDR3 has 13 residues. Trimming stripped 4 bases from V and 6 bases from J, with 13 bases between. Each sample used at least 6 million PBMCs. The TCR originated in a human donor in good health. The chain employs TRBV9 and TRBJ1-2, with D unclear. Sequencing input: blood. In DNA, the CDR3 is TGTGCCAGCAGCTACACGGCCGCGAATGGCTACACCTTC. Translation: CASSYTAANGYTF.